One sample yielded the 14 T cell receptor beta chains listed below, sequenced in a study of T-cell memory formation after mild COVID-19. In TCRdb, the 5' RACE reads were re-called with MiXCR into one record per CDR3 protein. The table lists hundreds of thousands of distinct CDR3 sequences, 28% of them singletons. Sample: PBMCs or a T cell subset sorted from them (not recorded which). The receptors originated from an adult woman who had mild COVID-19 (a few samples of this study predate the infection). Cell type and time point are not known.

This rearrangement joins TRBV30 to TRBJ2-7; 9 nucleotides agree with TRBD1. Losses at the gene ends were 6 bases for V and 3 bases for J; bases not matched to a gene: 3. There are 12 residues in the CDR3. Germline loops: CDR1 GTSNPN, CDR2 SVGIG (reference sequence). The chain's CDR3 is CACRDRDYEQYF. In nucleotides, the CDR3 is TGTGCCTGCCGGGACAGGGACTACGAGCAGTACTTC. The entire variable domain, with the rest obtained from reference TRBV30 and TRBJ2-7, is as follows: SQTIHQWPATLVQPVGSPLSLECTVEGTSNPNLYWYRQAAGRGLQLLFYSVGIGQISSEVPQNLSASRPQDRQFILSSKKLLLSDSGFYLCACRDRDYEQYFGPGTRLTVT.

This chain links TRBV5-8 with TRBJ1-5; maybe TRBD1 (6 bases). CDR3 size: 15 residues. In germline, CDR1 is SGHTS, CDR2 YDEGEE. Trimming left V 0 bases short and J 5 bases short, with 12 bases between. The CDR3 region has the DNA TGTGCCAGCAGCTTGGGCGCAGGGGAGTATCAGCCCCAGCATTTT. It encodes CASSLGAGEYQPQHF.

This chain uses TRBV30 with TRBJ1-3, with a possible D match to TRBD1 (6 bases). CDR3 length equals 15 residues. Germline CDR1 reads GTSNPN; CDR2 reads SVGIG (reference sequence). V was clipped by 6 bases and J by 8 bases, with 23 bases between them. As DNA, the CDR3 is TGTGCCTGTACCCAACACGGGGGCCTAGGGGACACCATATATTTT. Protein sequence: CACTQHGGLGDTIYF.

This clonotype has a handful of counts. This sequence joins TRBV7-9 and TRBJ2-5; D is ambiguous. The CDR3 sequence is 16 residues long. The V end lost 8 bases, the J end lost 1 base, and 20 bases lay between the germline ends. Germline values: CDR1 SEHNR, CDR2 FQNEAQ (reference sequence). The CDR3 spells CASVFGRFPAQETQYF. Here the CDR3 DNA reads TGTGCCAGCGTGTTTGGACGATTTCCCGCCCAAGAGACCCAGTACTTC. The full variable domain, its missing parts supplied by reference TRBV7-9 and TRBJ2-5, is DTGVSQNPRHKITKRGQNVTFRCDPISEHNRLYWYRQTLGQGPEFLTYFQNEAQLEKSRLLSDRFSAERPKGSFSTLEIQRTEQGDSAMYLCASVFGRFPAQETQYFGPGTRLLVL.

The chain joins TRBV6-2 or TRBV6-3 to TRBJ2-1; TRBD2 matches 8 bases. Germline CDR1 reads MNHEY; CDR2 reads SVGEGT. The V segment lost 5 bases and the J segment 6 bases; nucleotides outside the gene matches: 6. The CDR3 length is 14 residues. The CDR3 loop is CASSRIAGPNEQFF. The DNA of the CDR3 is TGTGCCAGCAGTCGGATAGCGGGGCCCAATGAGCAGTTCTTC.

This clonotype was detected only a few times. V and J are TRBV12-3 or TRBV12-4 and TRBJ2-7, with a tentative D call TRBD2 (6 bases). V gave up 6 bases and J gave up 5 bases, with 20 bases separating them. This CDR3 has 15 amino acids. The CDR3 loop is CASRPHAGTPNEQYF. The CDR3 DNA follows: TGTGCCAGCAGGCCCCACGCGGGAACTCCTAACGAGCAGTACTTC.

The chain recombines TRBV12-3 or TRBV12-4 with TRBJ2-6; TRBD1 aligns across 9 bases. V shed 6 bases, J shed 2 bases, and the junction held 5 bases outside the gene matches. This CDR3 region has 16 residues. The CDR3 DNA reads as TGTGCCAGCAGCCGTACAGGGGGCGCTGGGGCCAACGTCCTGACTTTC. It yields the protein CASSRTGGAGANVLTF.

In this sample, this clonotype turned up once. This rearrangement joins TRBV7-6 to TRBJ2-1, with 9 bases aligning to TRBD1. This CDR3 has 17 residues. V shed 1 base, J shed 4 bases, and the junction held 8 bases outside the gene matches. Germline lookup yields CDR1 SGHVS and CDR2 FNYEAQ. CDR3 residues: CASSLDFRDRAYNEQFF. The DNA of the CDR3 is TGTGCCAGCAGCTTAGATTTCCGGGACAGGGCATACAATGAGCAGTTCTTC.

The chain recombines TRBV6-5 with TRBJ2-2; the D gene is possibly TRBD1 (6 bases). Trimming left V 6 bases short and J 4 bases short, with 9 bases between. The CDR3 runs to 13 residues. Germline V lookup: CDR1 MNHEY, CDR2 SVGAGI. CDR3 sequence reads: CASSRTVTGELFF. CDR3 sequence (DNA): TGTGCCAGCAGCCGGACAGTCACCGGGGAGCTGTTTTTT.

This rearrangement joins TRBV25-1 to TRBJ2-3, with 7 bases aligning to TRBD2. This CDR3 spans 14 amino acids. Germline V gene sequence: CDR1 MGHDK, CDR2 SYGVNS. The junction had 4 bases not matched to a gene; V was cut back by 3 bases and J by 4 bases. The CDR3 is CASSEEGGADTQYF. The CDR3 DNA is TGTGCCAGCAGTGAGGAGGGAGGGGCAGATACGCAGTATTTT.

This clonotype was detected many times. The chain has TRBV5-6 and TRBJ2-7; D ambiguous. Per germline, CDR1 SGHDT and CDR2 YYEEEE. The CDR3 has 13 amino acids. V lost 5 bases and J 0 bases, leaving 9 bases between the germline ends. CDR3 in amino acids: CASSPGRSYEQYF. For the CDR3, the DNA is TGTGCCAGCAGTCCCGGACGCTCCTACGAGCAGTACTTC.

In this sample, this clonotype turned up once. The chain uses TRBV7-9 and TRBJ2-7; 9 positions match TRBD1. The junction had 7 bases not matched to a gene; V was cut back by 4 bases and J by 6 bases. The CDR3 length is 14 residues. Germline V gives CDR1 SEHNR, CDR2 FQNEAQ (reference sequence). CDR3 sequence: CASSWDRELSEQYF. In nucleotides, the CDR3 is TGTGCCAGCAGCTGGGACAGGGAGCTAAGCGAGCAGTACTTC.

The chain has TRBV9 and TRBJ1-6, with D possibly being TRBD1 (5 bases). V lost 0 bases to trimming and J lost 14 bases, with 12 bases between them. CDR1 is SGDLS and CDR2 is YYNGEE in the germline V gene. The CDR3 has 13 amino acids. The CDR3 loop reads CASSVDAGESLHF. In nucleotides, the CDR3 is TGTGCCAGCAGCGTAGATGCGGGGGAGTCCCTCCACTTT.

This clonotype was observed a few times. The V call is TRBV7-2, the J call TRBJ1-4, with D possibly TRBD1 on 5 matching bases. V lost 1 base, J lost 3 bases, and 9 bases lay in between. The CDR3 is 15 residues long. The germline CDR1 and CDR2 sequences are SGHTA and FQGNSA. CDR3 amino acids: CASSLVAGPNEKLFF. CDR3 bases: TGTGCCAGCAGCTTAGTTGCAGGGCCTAATGAAAAACTGTTTTTT.